The 18 T cell receptor beta chains listed next were all sequenced from one sample in a study of CD8+ T cells in alopecia areata. RNA extraction and reverse transcription yielded cDNA as sequencing template. The data were produced by immunoSEQ multiplex PCR, yet TCRdb's version contains in-frame clones alone and is incomplete. The sample shows 95,000 to 100,000 clones, approximately 63% of them seen only once. Regarding treatment: oral pan-JAK inhibitor, 5-10 mg twice daily. Sequences were derived from CD8+ T cells sorted from blood, sampled at approximately week 56, from a patient treated with tofacitinib. These receptors were obtained from a human donor with alopecia areata.

J is TRBJ1-2 and V is TRBV9; D remains unclear. CDR3 length: 11 residues. Trimming took off 4 bases at V and 4 bases at J, with 5 bases between the two ends. In germline, CDR1 is SGDLS, CDR2 YYNGEE. CDR3 coding DNA: TGTGCCAGCAGCTCCTCCTATGGCTACACCTTC. This sequence encodes CASSSSYGYTF.

A few counts support this clone. The DNA of the CDR3 is TGTGCCAGCGGGACTGGGAATCAGCCCCAGCATTTT. Amino acids: CASGTGNQPQHF. The chain joins TRBV6-6 to TRBJ1-5, with D possibly matching TRBD1 (5 bases). V was shortened by 8 bases and J by 4 bases, with 9 bases between the two germline ends. CDR3 length: 12 amino acids. From germline, CDR1 is MNHNY and CDR2 SVGAGI (reference sequence).

This clone turned up a few times. The genes are TRBV10-3 and TRBJ2-6, with 8 nucleotides matching TRBD1. Germline-derived CDR1 and CDR2 are ENHRY and SYGVKD. The CDR3 contains 15 residues. V lost 7 bases and J lost 1; bases outside the gene matches: 3. The CDR3 coding sequence is TGTGCCATCATGACAGGGGATTCTGGGGCCAACGTCCTGACTTTC. Amino acids: CAIMTGDSGANVLTF.

The chain has TRBV5-1 and TRBJ1-6, with no clear D. CDR1 is SGHRS, CDR2 YFSETQ, per germline. Trimming left V 3 bases short and J 0 bases short, with 10 bases between. The CDR3 runs to 16 residues. The DNA of the CDR3 is TGCGCCAGCAGCTCAAAAGGCAGCTCCTATAATTCACCCCTCCACTTT. It translates to CASSSKGSSYNSPLHF.

This clone was picked up a small number of times. The rearrangement joins TRBV29-1 to TRBJ1-2; D remains ambiguous. The CDR3 consists of 13 residues. The V gene lost 3 bases and the J gene lost 0 bases, with 8 bases spanning the gap. Germline-derived CDR1 and CDR2 are SQVTM and ANQGSEA. The CDR3 loop is CSVDKRTNYGYTF. CDR3 DNA sequence: TGCAGCGTTGACAAACGGACTAACTATGGCTACACCTTC.

The DNA of the CDR3 is TGTGCCAGCAGCCCCACCGGGGCAGGGGGTTACTATGGCTACACCTTC. Its protein is CASSPTGAGGYYGYTF. The V call is TRBV5-6, the J call TRBJ1-2; 7 positions agree with TRBD1. With 4 bases clipped from V and 3 bases from J, the junction kept 12 bases outside the gene matches. The CDR3 has 16 amino acids. CDR1 and CDR2 from the germline V gene are SGHDT and YYEEEE.

The genes are TRBV15 and TRBJ2-3; the match to TRBD1 covers 7 bases. The CDR3 extends over 15 amino acids. The germline V gene encodes CDR1 LNHNV and CDR2 YYDKDF (reference sequence). V gave up 1 base and J gave up 1 base; unmatched junction bases: 2. The CDR3 loop is CATSRVGQGTDTQYF. CDR3 DNA sequence: TGTGCCACCAGCAGAGTCGGACAGGGCACAGATACGCAGTATTTT.

V and J are TRBV5-6 and TRBJ2-1; either TRBD1 or TRBD2 may supply D (5 bases each). The germline gives CDR1 SGHDT, CDR2 YYEEEE. The CDR3 has 16 residues. V dropped 4 bases and J dropped 3 bases, with 17 bases sitting between them. CDR3 protein: CASSHRTGTSYNEQFF. In DNA form, the CDR3 reads TGTGCCAGCAGCCATCGCACAGGTACTAGCTACAATGAGCAGTTCTTC.

The rearrangement links TRBV10-3 to TRBJ1-1; D gene unclear. This CDR3 spans 13 amino acids. The V end was cut by 7 bases, the J end by 1 base, with 10 bases between. CDR1 is ENHRY, CDR2 SYGVKD, per germline. The CDR3 loop is CAIKSGGNTEAFF. CDR3 DNA sequence: TGTGCCATCAAAAGTGGAGGGAACACTGAAGCTTTCTTT.

The chain recombines TRBV7-2 with TRBJ2-1; no clear D. This CDR3 spans 14 amino acids. CDR1 is SGHTA and CDR2 is FQGNSA in the germline V gene. Deletions cut 1 base from V and 7 bases from J, with 11 bases between. The CDR3 loop reads CASSLVGPTNEQFF. The CDR3, as DNA: TGTGCCAGCAGCTTAGTGGGCCCTACGAATGAGCAGTTCTTC.

In this sample, this clone turned up many times. The gene calls are TRBV28 and TRBJ1-5, with 7 positions matching TRBD1. From germline, CDR1 is MDHEN and CDR2 SYDVKM. The V gene end was trimmed by 4 bases and the J gene end by 5 bases; junction bases not matched to a gene: 5. This CDR3 contains 14 residues. The CDR3, as DNA: TGTGCCAGCAGTTCCGGCAGGGGGGATCAGCCCCAGCATTTT. Translating gives CASSSGRGDQPQHF. The variable domain in full, completed from reference TRBV28 and TRBJ1-5, reads DVKVTQSSRYLVKRTGEKVFLECVQDMDHENMFWYRQDPGLGLRLIYFSYDVKMKEKGDIPEGYSVSREKKERFSLILESASTNQTSMYLCASSSGRGDQPQHFGDGTRLSIL.

This chain uses TRBV7-9 with TRBJ1-4, with 9 bases that match TRBD1. The length of the CDR3 is 17 residues. V gave up 5 bases and J gave up 5 bases; unmatched junction bases: 12. Per germline, CDR1 SEHNR and CDR2 FQNEAQ (reference sequence). The CDR3 DNA follows: TGTGCCAGCAGCCTCCCGGGACAGGGATTTTCCAATGAAAAACTGTTTTTT. As protein: CASSLPGQGFSNEKLFF.

This clone was counted between two and nine times. This chain joins TRBV29-1 and TRBJ2-3; 9 bases fit TRBD1. Germline V gives CDR1 SQVTM, CDR2 ANQGSEA. The CDR3 runs to 14 residues. The V gene end was trimmed by 4 bases and the J gene end by 0 bases; junction bases not matched to a gene: 2. The CDR3 sequence is CSVVTGGSTDTQYF. In nucleotides, the CDR3 is TGCAGCGTTGTGACAGGGGGTAGCACAGATACGCAGTATTTT.

This clone was counted a few times. This chain joins TRBV7-3 and TRBJ2-7; D is undetermined. The CDR3 is 11 amino acids. V was cut by 5 bases and J by 9 bases, with 11 bases left in between. The germline CDR1 and CDR2 sequences are SGHTA and FQGTGA. In DNA, the CDR3 is TGTGCCAGCAGCCCAGTTCACGGGCAGTACTTC. Translating it yields CASSPVHGQYF.

This clone came up many times. The chain employs TRBV7-9 and TRBJ2-1, with 12 positions matching TRBD2. V lost 5 bases to trimming and J lost 4 bases; unmatched junction nucleotides: 3. This CDR3 is 15 amino acids long. Germline-derived CDR1 and CDR2 are SEHNR and FQNEAQ (reference sequence). The CDR3 region has the DNA TGTGCCAGCAGCGATGGACTAGCGGGGTACAATGAGCAGTTCTTC. Encoded protein: CASSDGLAGYNEQFF. The full variable domain, completed using reference TRBV7-9 and TRBJ2-1, is DTGVSQNPRHKITKRGQNVTFRCDPISEHNRLYWYRQTLGQGPEFLTYFQNEAQLEKSRLLSDRFSAERPKGSFSTLEIQRTEQGDSAMYLCASSDGLAGYNEQFFGPGTRLTVL.

This clone occurred a few times. The J gene is TRBJ2-5, the V gene TRBV27; no firm D call. Per the germline V gene, CDR1 is MNHEY and CDR2 is SMNVEV (reference sequence). V was cut by 2 bases and J by 2 bases, with 6 bases left in between. The CDR3 runs to 13 residues. CDR3 protein: CASSLSSQETQYF. The DNA for the CDR3 is TGTGCCAGCAGTTTAAGTTCACAAGAGACCCAGTACTTC.

The chain employs TRBV4-2 and TRBJ1-5; D is uncertain. V was clipped by 1 base and J by 0 bases, with 13 bases between them. The germline V gene has CDR1 LGHNA and CDR2 YNFKEQ. The CDR3 is made up of 17 amino acids. The chain's CDR3 is CASSQGGLVTSNQPQHF. DNA of the CDR3: TGTGCCAGCAGCCAAGGCGGTTTGGTCACTAGCAATCAGCCCCAGCATTTT.

The CDR3 here is CASSLWTGQIQETQYF. The CDR3 nucleotides read TGCGCCAGCAGCTTGTGGACCGGACAGATCCAAGAGACCCAGTACTTC. This sequence joins TRBV5-1 and TRBJ2-5; the D gene is possibly TRBD1 (6 bases). The CDR3 extends over 16 amino acids. With 1 base removed from V and 1 base from J, the gap between germline ends came to 14 bases. The V gene's germline CDR1 is SGHRS and CDR2 YFSETQ.